This T cell receptor beta chain was obtained from a study of blood T cell repertoires in COVID-19 (dated by TCRdb to 2019 to 2021). Background for the entire study: The collaborator samples originated in the United States, Italy and Spain and spanned the acute and convalescent phases of COVID-19. Deeply sampled blood TCRbeta repertoires from subjects exposed to, actively infected with, or recovered from COVID-19 were included in the dataset. Samples came from the ongoing ImmuneRACE study (first 160 participants) plus 1,254 subjects from 6 global collaborators. A de-identified subject ID, COVID-19 status, age in years and sex were almost always included in the sample metadata. Where available, HLA class I and class II types were obtained from metadata supplied by the sample provider rather than from assay-based typing. The repertoires were released in a freely available public database intended as a resource for research on the immune response to SARS-CoV-2. The prospective study material was composed of cDNA or gDNA derived from T cells, B-cell-depleted T cells, or PBMCs. Study-wide conclusions, independent of this receptor: Clinical and demographic metadata were provided uncurated, with the amount varying by source and participant.

Participants in the prospective study were aged about 18 to 89 years, lived in about two dozen United States geographic areas, and enrolled through a virtual design. In the prospective study, participants were assigned to cohorts based on the clinical history participants reported in a screening survey and a study questionnaire. ImmuneRACE Cohort 3 recovered participants were defined by two consecutive negative NP/OP PCR tests, healthcare professional clearance, or symptom resolution. Mobile phlebotomists in the prospective study collected whole blood, serum and a nasopharyngeal or oropharyngeal swab from every participant. Prospective study participants could optionally give additional blood draws and questionnaires over an approximately two-month period. Blood samples from the prospective study were shipped frozen or at room temperature prior to DNA extraction. TCRbeta CDR3 regions were amplified from genomic DNA using the immunoSEQ Assay, a bias-controlled multiplex PCR. The authors' pipeline ran thus. Within the assay, amplification of reference gene primers was used to estimate how many nucleated cells each sample contained. Sequence reads were collapsed and filtered to measure the absolute abundance of every unique TCRbeta CDR3 rearrangement. For each sample, productive Simpson clonality was calculated as the square root of Simpson's diversity index over productive rearrangements. The clones in this table, taken by TCRdb from immuneACCESS, are in-frame only. Not every clone is retained; where verified, under half of the shortfall comes from an unresolved V gene, and the cause of the rest is unknown. That table supplies the V and J calls and clone size; D and trimming were determined from the DNA. The sample table shows 320,000 or so clones, and 89% are seen once. The ten largest clones take up approximately 5.5% of the sample.

This clone was counted between two and nine times. The antigen it binds to is not known. The sample holds no much larger clone one base away, and base qualities are not on file. From the cysteine through the phenylalanine, the CDR3 covers 13 amino acids. This entry keeps only the CDR3 DNA: 39 bases, framed from base 1. Clipping removes 6 bases from V and 4 bases from J, with 5 as the unmatched junction base count. As encoded in the germline V gene, CDR1 is MNHEY while CDR2 is SVGAGI. The sample was PBMCs or T cells enriched from blood (not recorded which). The chain uses TRBV6-5 and TRBJ2-5, and TRBD1 matches 7 of the central bases. The source is a man between 60 and 75 years old who had recovered from COVID-19. The nucleotide sequence reads as follows: TGTGCCAGCAGAACAGGGGCGGGAGAGACCCAGTACTTC. This codes for CASRTGAGETQYF.